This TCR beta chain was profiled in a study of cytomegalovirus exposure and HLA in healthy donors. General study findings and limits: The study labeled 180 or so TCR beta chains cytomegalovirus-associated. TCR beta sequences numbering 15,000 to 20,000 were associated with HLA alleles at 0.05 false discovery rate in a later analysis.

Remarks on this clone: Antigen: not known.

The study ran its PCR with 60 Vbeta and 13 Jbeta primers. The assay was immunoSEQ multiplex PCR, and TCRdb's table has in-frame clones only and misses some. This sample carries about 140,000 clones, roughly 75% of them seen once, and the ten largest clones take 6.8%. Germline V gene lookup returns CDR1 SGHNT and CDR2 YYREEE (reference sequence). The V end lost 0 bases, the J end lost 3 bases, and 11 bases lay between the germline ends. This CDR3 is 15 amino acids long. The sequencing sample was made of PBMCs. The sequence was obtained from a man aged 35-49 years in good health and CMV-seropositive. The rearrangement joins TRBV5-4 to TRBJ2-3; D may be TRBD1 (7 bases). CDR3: CASSLEGAGTDTQYF. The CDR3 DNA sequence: TGTGCCAGCAGCTTGGAGGGGGCGGGGACAGATACGCAGTATTTT.